The 15 T cell receptor beta chains below all came from one sample that was sequenced in a study of identical twins. TCRdb fed the 5' RACE reads into MiXCR, producing one record per CDR3 protein. In the table there are around 160,000 distinct CDR3 sequences, 3% to 4.5% of which are singletons. The material sequenced was memory T cells sorted from blood. These receptors came from a man aged 18 to 35 in good health.

This clonotype was counted ten times or more. The chain carries TRBV20-1 and TRBJ2-1, with a tentative D call TRBD1 (6 bases). Germline CDR1 reads DFQATT; CDR2 reads SNEGSKA (reference sequence). V lost 2 bases to trimming and J lost 3 bases, with 14 bases between them. The CDR3 runs 15 residues. As DNA, the CDR3 is TGCAGTGCTAGAAAGCTAGGACAGCACTACAATGAGCAGTTCTTC. It yields the protein CSARKLGQHYNEQFF.

About this clonotype: A much more abundant neighbour one base away suggests this may be a read error. The chain couples TRBV9 to TRBJ2-2; D is perhaps TRBD2 (6 bases). Between the trimmed V and J ends, which lost 0 bases and 8 bases, there was a span of 14 bases. Germline assignment: CDR1 SGDLS and CDR2 YYNGEE. The CDR3 covers 15 residues. The CDR3 spells CASSVAASDGGELFF. DNA of the CDR3: TGTGCCAGCAGCGTAGCGGCTAGCGATGGAGGGGAGCTGTTTTTT.

This clonotype was seen ten or more times. The CDR3 DNA reads as TGTGCCAGCAGCCTAGACAGGACTAATGGCTACACCTTC. Translation: CASSLDRTNGYTF. V is TRBV5-4 and J is TRBJ1-2; perhaps TRBD1 as D (6 bases). Trimming removed 4 bases from V and 6 bases from J, with 13 bases in between. CDR3 length: 13 residues. Germline values: CDR1 SGHNT, CDR2 YYREEE (reference sequence).

This clonotype was observed many times. At one boundary the junction diverges from the germline segment, which might be a read error. The rearrangement uses TRBV6-5 and TRBJ2-3; TRBD1 matches at 7 bases. The CDR3 is 12 amino acids. Germline lookup yields CDR1 MNHEY and CDR2 SVGAGI. DNA for the CDR3: TGCAACACACAGGGGACGGGAGATACGCAGTATTTT. It specifies CNTQGTGDTQYF.

This clonotype was observed many times. The CDR3 sequence: CASSEGGQEAFF. The CDR3 bases are TGTGCCAGCAGTGAAGGGGGTCAAGAAGCTTTCTTT. This rearrangement joins TRBV2 to TRBJ1-1; no clear D. Germline values: CDR1 SNHLY, CDR2 FYNNEI. This CDR3 region has 12 residues. Deletions cut 1 base from V and 8 bases from J, with 8 bases between.

This clonotype has a count of ten or more. The rearrangement links TRBV24-1 to TRBJ2-1, with 10 bases identical to TRBD2. The CDR3 is 16 amino acids. J gave up 7 bases and V 3 bases, and 8 bases lay outside the gene matches. CDR1 is KGHDR and CDR2 is SFDVKD in the germline V gene. The CDR3 region is CATSDPLAGDVNEQFF. The CDR3 region has the DNA TGTGCCACCAGTGATCCGCTAGCGGGAGATGTGAATGAGCAGTTCTTC.

This clonotype appeared a few times. The V gene is TRBV20-1, the J gene TRBJ1-5; TRBD1 might be the D (5 bases). The germline CDR1 and CDR2 sequences are DFQATT and SNEGSKA (reference sequence). The germline V and J ends were trimmed by 5 bases and 6 bases, with 14 bases remaining between them. The CDR3 length is 13 residues. CDR3 amino acids: CSAPTGDGQPQHF. The CDR3 DNA is TGCAGTGCTCCCACGGGGGACGGTCAGCCCCAGCATTTT.

This chain links TRBV6-1 with TRBJ2-2; TRBD2 aligns across 8 bases. Germline-derived CDR1 and CDR2 are MNHNS and SASEGT. The CDR3 runs 16 residues. Trimming at V came to 6 bases and at J to 3 bases, leaving 9 bases not matched to a gene. The CDR3 sequence is CASRKPGLGYTGELFF. The CDR3 DNA sequence: TGTGCCAGCAGGAAACCGGGACTAGGCTACACCGGGGAGCTGTTTTTT.

This clonotype was observed at least ten times. J is TRBJ1-2 and V is TRBV7-9; the match to TRBD1 covers 9 bases. CDR1 is SEHNR, CDR2 FQNEAQ, per germline (reference sequence). The CDR3 extends over 16 amino acids. The V gene end was trimmed by 4 bases and the J gene end by 3 bases; junction bases not matched to a gene: 9. As DNA, the CDR3 is TGTGCCAGCAGCTCCGGAGACAGGGGGATGGACTATGGCTACACCTTC. Translation gives CASSSGDRGMDYGYTF. The full variable domain, with the rest looked up from reference TRBV7-9 and TRBJ1-2, is DTGVSQNPRHKITKRGQNVTFRCDPISEHNRLYWYRQTLGQGPEFLTYFQNEAQLEKSRLLSDRFSAERPKGSFSTLEIQRTEQGDSAMYLCASSSGDRGMDYGYTFGSGTRLTVV.

This clonotype has a count of ten or more. The rearrangement joins TRBV30 to TRBJ1-5; TRBD1 aligns across 7 bases. CDR3 size: 15 residues. Looked up from germline, CDR1 is GTSNPN and CDR2 is SVGIG (reference sequence). The J segment lost 5 bases and the V segment lost 0 bases, leaving 7 bases of the junction unmatched. The CDR3 DNA reads as TGTGCCTGGAGTGTACCAGGCAGGGGGGATCAGCCCCAGCATTTT. This translates into CAWSVPGRGDQPQHF.

This clonotype was seen at least ten times. The chain is built from TRBV20-1 and TRBJ1-2; D is perhaps TRBD1 (5 bases). The V gene lost 3 bases and the J gene lost 4 bases, with 12 bases spanning the gap. This CDR3 spans 13 amino acids. Germline CDR1 DFQATT, CDR2 SNEGSKA (reference sequence). CDR3 amino acids: CSASKGNGYGYTF. CDR3 DNA: TGCAGTGCTAGTAAGGGGAACGGCTATGGCTACACCTTC.

This clonotype occurred many times. This sequence joins TRBV12-3 or TRBV12-4 and TRBJ1-1; D is unclear. V dropped 3 bases and J dropped 10 bases, with 18 bases sitting between them. This CDR3 region has 14 residues. Written as DNA, the CDR3 is TGTGCCAGCAGTTTTCAGCTACCGGGAGAAGGAGCTTTCTTT. It codes for CASSFQLPGEGAFF.

Ten or more counts support this clonotype. The rearrangement joins TRBV7-8 to TRBJ2-3; tentatively, D is TRBD1 (6 bases). This CDR3 is 15 amino acids long. CDR1 is SGHVS, CDR2 FQNEAQ, per germline. Trimming removed 1 base at V and 2 bases at J, with 10 bases between. CDR3 protein: CASSLDTGPTDTQYF. The CDR3 DNA is TGTGCCAGCAGCTTAGACACAGGGCCCACAGATACGCAGTATTTT. The full variable domain, with the rest looked up from reference TRBV7-8 and TRBJ2-3, is GAGVSQSPRYKVAKRGQDVALRCDPISGHVSLFWYQQALGQGPEFLTYFQNEAQLDKSGLPSDRFFAERPEGSVSTLKIQRTQQEDSAVYLCASSLDTGPTDTQYFGPGTRLTVL.

This clonotype was counted at least ten times. This chain uses TRBV25-1 with TRBJ1-5, with D possibly matching TRBD1 (5 bases). The CDR3 is 13 amino acids. Germline loops: CDR1 MGHDK, CDR2 SYGVNS. V lost 2 bases and J lost 16, with 18 bases in between. The CDR3 nucleotides are TGTGCCAGCAGTGAACGGGGGGGAGGGTATCTTCATTTT. Its translation: CASSERGGGYLHF.

This clonotype was detected many times. The chain employs TRBV10-3 and TRBJ2-7; TRBD2 matches 12 bases. V lost 3 bases, J lost 4 bases, and 4 bases stayed unmatched. CDR3 length: 15 residues. Per the germline V gene, CDR1 is ENHRY and CDR2 is SYGVKD. Written as DNA, the CDR3 is TGTGCCATCAGTGATTTTACTAGCGGGAGGTACGAGCAGTACTTC. Its translation: CAISDFTSGRYEQYF.